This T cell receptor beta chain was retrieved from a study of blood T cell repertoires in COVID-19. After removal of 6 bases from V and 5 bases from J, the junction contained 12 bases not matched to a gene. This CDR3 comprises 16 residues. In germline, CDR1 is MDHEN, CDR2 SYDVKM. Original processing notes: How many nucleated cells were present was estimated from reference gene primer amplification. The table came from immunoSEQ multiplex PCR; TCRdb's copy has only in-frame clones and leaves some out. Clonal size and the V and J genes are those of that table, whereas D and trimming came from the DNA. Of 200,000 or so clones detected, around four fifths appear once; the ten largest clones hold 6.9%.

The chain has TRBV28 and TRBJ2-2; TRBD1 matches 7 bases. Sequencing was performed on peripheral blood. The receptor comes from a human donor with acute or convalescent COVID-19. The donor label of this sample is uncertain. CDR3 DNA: TGTGCCAGCAGCCCTCCCGGGACAGTCCTTACCGGGGAGCTGTTTTTT. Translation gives CASSPPGTVLTGELFF.